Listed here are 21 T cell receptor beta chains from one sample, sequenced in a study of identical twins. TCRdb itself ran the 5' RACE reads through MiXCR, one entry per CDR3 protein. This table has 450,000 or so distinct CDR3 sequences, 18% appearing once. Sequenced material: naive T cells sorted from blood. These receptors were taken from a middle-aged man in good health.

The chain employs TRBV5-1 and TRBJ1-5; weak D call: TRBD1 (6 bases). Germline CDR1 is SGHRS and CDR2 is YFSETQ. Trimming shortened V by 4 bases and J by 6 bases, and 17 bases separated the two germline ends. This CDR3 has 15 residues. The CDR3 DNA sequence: TGCGCCAGCAGCGAGGGAGGGGGAGCACGTCAGCCCCAGCATTTT. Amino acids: CASSEGGGARQPQHF.

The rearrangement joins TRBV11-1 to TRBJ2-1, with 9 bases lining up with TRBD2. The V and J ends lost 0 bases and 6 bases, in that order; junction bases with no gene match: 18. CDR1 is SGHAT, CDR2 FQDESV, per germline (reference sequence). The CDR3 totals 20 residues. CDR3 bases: TGTGCCAGCAGCTTAGCGCGGGCTCGCGGGAGGGCCAGGATGGGCAATGAGCAGTTCTTC. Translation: CASSLARARGRARMGNEQFF. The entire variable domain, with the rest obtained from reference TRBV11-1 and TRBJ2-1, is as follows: EAEVAQSPRYKITEKSQAVAFWCDPISGHATLYWYRQILGQGPELLVQFQDESVVDDSQLPKDRFSAERLKGVDSTLKIQPAELGDSAMYLCASSLARARGRARMGNEQFFGPGTRLTVL.

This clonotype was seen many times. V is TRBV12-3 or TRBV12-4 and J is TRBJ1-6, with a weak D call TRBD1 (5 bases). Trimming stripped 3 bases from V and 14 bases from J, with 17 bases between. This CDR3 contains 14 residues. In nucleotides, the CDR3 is TGTGCCAGCAGTTTGAGGGGTATTTCTGAGGCCCTCCACTTT. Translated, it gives CASSLRGISEALHF.

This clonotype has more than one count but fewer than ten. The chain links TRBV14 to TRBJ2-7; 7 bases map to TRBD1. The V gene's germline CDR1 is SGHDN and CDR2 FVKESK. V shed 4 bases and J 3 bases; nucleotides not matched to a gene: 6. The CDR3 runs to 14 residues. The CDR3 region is CASSRTGVDYEQYF. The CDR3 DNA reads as TGTGCCAGCAGCCGAACAGGGGTCGACTACGAGCAGTACTTC. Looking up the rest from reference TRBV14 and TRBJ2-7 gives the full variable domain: EAGVTQFPSHSVIEKGQTVTLRCDPISGHDNLYWYRRVMGKEIKFLLHFVKESKQDESGMPNNRFLAERTGGTYSTLKVQPAELEDSGVYFCASSRTGVDYEQYFGPGTRLTVT.

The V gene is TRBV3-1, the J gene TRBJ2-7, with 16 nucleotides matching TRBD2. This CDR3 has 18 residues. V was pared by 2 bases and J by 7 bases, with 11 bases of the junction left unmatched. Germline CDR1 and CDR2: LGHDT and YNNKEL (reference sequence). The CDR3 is CASSQSGLAGGPLEEQYF. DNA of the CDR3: TGTGCCAGCAGCCAATCGGGACTAGCGGGAGGGCCACTGGAAGAGCAGTACTTC.

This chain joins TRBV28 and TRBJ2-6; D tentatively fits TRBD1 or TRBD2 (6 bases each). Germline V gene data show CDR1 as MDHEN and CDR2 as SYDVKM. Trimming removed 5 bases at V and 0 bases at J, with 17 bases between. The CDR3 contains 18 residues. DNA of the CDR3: TGTGCCAGCAGTCCCCGGGGGCAGGTCCGCTCTGGGGCCAACGTCCTGACTTTC. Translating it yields CASSPRGQVRSGANVLTF. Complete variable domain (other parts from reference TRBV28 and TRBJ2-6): DVKVTQSSRYLVKRTGEKVFLECVQDMDHENMFWYRQDPGLGLRLIYFSYDVKMKEKGDIPEGYSVSREKKERFSLILESASTNQTSMYLCASSPRGQVRSGANVLTFGAGSRLTVL.

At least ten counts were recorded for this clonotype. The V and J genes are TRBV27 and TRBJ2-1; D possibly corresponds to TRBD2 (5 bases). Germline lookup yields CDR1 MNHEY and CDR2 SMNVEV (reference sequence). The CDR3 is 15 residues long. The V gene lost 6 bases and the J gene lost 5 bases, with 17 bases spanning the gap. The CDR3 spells CASSSRESLHNEQFF. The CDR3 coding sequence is TGTGCCAGCAGCTCTAGGGAGTCCCTACACAATGAGCAGTTCTTC.

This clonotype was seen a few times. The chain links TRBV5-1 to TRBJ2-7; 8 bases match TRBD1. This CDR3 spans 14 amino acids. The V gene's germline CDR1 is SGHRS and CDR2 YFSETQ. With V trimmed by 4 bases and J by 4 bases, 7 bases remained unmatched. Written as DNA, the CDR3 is TGCGCCAGCAGCATGGCAGGGGGCCTTTACGAGCAGTACTTC. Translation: CASSMAGGLYEQYF. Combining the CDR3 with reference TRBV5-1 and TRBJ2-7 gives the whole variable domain KAGVTQTPRYLIKTRGQQVTLSCSPISGHRSVSWYQQTPGQGLQFLFEYFSETQRNKGNFPGRFSGRQFSNSRSEMNVSTLELGDSALYLCASSMAGGLYEQYFGPGTRLTVT.

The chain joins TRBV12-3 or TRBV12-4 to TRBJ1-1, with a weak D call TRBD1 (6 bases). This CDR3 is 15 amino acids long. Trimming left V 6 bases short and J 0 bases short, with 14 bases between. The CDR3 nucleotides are TGTGCCAGCAGGGGGGGGGCCCCTATGAACACTGAAGCTTTCTTT. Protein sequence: CASRGGAPMNTEAFF.

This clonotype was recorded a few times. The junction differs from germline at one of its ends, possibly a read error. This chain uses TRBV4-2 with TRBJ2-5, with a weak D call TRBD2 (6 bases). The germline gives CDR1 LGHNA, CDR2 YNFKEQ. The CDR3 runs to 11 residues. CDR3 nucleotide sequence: TGTGCCAGCAGCCAAGGCGGGACGACGAGCTTC. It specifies CASSQGGTTSF.

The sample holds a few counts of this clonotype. CDR3 sequence: CASSLGPAYQETQYF. The CDR3 DNA follows: TGCGCCAGCAGCTTGGGCCCAGCTTACCAAGAGACCCAGTACTTC. The rearrangement links TRBV5-1 to TRBJ2-5; D ambiguous. The CDR3 is 15 residues long. Trimming pared 0 bases from V and 0 bases from J, leaving 9 bases between. CDR1 and CDR2 (germline): SGHRS, YFSETQ.

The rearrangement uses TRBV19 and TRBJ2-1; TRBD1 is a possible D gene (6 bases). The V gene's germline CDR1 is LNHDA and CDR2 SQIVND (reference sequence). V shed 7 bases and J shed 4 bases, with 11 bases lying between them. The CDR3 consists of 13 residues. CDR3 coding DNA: TGTGCCAGTACCCCGAGGGGGTACAATGAGCAGTTCTTC. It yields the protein CASTPRGYNEQFF.

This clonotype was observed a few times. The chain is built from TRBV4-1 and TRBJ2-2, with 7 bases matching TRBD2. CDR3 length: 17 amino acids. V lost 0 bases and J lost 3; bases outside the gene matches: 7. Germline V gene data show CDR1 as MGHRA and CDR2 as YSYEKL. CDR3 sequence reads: CASSQEWPGRDTGELFF. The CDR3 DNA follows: TGCGCCAGCAGCCAAGAGTGGCCAGGGAGGGACACCGGGGAGCTGTTTTTT.

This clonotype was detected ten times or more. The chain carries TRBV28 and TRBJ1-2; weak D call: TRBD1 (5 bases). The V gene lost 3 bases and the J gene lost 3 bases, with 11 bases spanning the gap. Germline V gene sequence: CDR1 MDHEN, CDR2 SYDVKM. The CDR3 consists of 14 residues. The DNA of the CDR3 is TGTGCCAGCAGTTTCCGGGGGAACGACTATGGCTACACCTTC. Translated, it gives CASSFRGNDYGYTF.

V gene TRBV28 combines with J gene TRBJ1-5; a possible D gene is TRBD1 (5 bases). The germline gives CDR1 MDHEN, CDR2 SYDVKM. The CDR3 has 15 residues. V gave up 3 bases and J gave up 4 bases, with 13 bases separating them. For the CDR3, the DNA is TGTGCCAGCAGTTTCGTCCCAGGGAGGAATCAGCCCCAGCATTTT. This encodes CASSFVPGRNQPQHF.

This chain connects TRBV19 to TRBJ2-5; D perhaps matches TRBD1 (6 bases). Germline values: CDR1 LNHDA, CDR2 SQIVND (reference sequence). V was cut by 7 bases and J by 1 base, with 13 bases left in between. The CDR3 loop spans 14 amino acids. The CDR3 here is CASKQGPSQETQYF. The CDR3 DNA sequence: TGTGCCAGTAAACAGGGCCCTTCCCAAGAGACCCAGTACTTC.

The CDR3 DNA reads TGTGCCAGCAGTTTATTGGCGGGGTGGCGAAAGTACGAGCAGTACTTC. It encodes CASSLLAGWRKYEQYF. The chain links TRBV27 to TRBJ2-7; D is possibly TRBD2 (6 bases). This CDR3 comprises 16 residues. V was clipped by 1 base and J by 4 bases, with 17 bases between them. The germline CDR1 and CDR2 sequences are MNHEY and SMNVEV (reference sequence).

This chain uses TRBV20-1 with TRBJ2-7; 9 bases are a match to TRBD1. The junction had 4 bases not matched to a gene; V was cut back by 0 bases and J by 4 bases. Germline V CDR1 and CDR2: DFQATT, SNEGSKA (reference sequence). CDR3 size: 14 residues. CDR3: CSARDHRGPYEQYF. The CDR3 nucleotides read TGCAGTGCTAGAGATCACAGGGGGCCTTACGAGCAGTACTTC.

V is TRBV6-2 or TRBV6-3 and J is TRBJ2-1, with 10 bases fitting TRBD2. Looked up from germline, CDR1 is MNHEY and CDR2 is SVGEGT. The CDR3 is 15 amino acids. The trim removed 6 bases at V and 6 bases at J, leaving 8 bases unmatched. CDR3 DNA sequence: TGTGCCAGCAGCCATCTAGCGGGAGTGTCCAATGAGCAGTTCTTC. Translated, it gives CASSHLAGVSNEQFF.

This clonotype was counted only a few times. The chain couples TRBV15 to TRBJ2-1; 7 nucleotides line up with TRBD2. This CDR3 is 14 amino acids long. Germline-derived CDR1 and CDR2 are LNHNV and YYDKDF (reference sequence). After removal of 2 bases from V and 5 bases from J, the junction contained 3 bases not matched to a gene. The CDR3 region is CATSRSLADNEQFF. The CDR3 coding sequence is TGTGCCACCAGCAGATCGCTAGCGGACAATGAGCAGTTCTTC.

As DNA, the CDR3 is TGTGCCAGCAGCCACGGGACAGACTACGAGCAGTACTTC. Translating gives CASSHGTDYEQYF. This sequence joins TRBV5-6 and TRBJ2-7; TRBD1 matches at 7 bases. CDR3 size: 13 residues. The germline gives CDR1 SGHDT, CDR2 YYEEEE. V was clipped by 4 bases and J by 3 bases; unmatched bases: 4.